This T cell receptor beta chain appears in the sequencing data of a study of tumor and adjacent non-tumor tissue in lung cancer. Study context: Samples averaged approximately 3.9 million productive TCRbeta reads each.

This sample's RNA came from whole unsorted tissue. More than 3 cm separated this lung sample from the edge of the tumor. A modified ARM-PCR protocol with three rounds of nested PCR amplified TCRbeta. A single record per CDR3 protein comes from TCRdb applying MiXCR to the multiplex PCR reads. The sample records about 98,000 distinct CDR3 sequences, 80% being singletons. The CDR3 spans 13 residues. Germline V CDR1 and CDR2: MNHNS, SASEGT. V and J are TRBV6-1 and TRBJ2-1; D ambiguous. This clonotype was obtained from a man between 60 and 70 years old with small cell lung cancer. Material: distant non-tumor lung tissue. CDR3 coding DNA: TGTATCACCCAACAGAGCTCCTACAATGAGCAGTTCTTC. Protein: CITQQSSYNEQFF.